The 8 T cell receptor beta chains presented below share a single source sample, sequenced in a study of cytomegalovirus exposure and HLA in healthy donors. PCR involved 60 Vbeta and 13 Jbeta primers. The protocol was immunoSEQ multiplex PCR, while the TCRdb copy is restricted to in-frame clones and leaves out a portion. The sample gives around 150,000 clones, roughly four fifths of which show up once; under 2% is in the top ten. The specimen was PBMCs. These TCRs come from a woman aged 18-35 years in good health and CMV-seronegative.

The chain carries TRBV9 and TRBJ2-7, with TRBD2 matching 15 bases. Germline lookup yields CDR1 SGDLS and CDR2 YYNGEE. The CDR3 loop spans 16 amino acids. J gave up 6 bases and V 2 bases, and 6 bases lay outside the gene matches. The CDR3 nucleotides are TGTGCCAGCAGCGTTGGACTAGCGGGAGGGGTCCGCGAGCAGTACTTC. It yields the protein CASSVGLAGGVREQYF.

This chain joins TRBV4-1 and TRBJ2-6; 9 bases align to TRBD1. Germline trimming cut 4 bases from V and 0 bases from J; bases unmatched to any gene: 10. Germline lookup yields CDR1 MGHRA and CDR2 YSYEKL. The CDR3 is made up of 19 amino acids. CDR3 loop: CASSPQQGAVFSGANVLTF. CDR3 DNA sequence: TGCGCCAGCAGCCCTCAACAGGGGGCGGTCTTCTCTGGGGCCAACGTCCTGACTTTC.

CDR3 coding DNA: TGTGCCAGCTCACAGGGAGGCTATCGTCGGCAGGGGGTCACCGGGGAGCTGTTTTTT. Translating gives CASSQGGYRRQGVTGELFF. The V gene is TRBV18, the J gene TRBJ2-2, with a tentative D call TRBD1 (7 bases). V lost 4 bases, J lost 4 bases, and 25 bases lay in between. Germline CDR1 KGHSH, CDR2 LQKENI. This CDR3 spans 19 amino acids.

The V gene is TRBV6-5, the J gene TRBJ2-1; D perhaps matches TRBD1 (5 bases). CDR1 and CDR2 (germline): MNHEY, SVGAGI. V was cut by 2 bases and J by 7 bases, with 9 bases left in between. The CDR3 covers 13 residues. CDR3 region: CASSYIKGNEQFF. The CDR3, as DNA: TGTGCCAGCAGTTACATCAAGGGGAATGAGCAGTTCTTC.

This clone was observed a few times. CDR3 sequence reads: CASSLLPGQGGYNSPLHF. The CDR3 bases are TGTGCCAGCAGTTTATTACCGGGACAGGGCGGGTATAATTCACCCCTCCACTTT. The V call is TRBV27, the J call TRBJ1-6, with 9 positions matching TRBD1. V shed 1 base and J 4 bases; nucleotides not matched to a gene: 8. The CDR3 has 18 residues. Germline CDR1 is MNHEY and CDR2 is SMNVEV (reference sequence).

This chain uses TRBV23-1 with TRBJ1-5, with a possible D match to TRBD1 (5 bases). TRBV23-1 qualifies as an ORF whose function is uncertain. The CDR3 is 15 residues long. The V end lost 4 bases, the J end lost 2 bases, and 12 bases lay between the germline ends. The CDR3 loop is CASSPVTVCNQPQHF. CDR3 in DNA: TGCGCCAGCAGTCCAGTGACAGTGTGCAATCAGCCCCAGCATTTT.

The gene calls are TRBV20-1 and TRBJ2-7; tentative D call: TRBD1 (6 bases). This CDR3 region has 11 residues. Per germline, CDR1 DFQATT and CDR2 SNEGSKA (reference sequence). CDR3 in DNA: TGCAGCGCACAGGGACCCTACGAGCAGTACTTC. Translating gives CSAQGPYEQYF.

The CDR3 nucleotides read TGTGCCAGCAGCCTTACCGGGGGAGCTTTCTTT. Translation: CASSLTGGAFF. The chain carries TRBV7-9 and TRBJ1-1; D possibly corresponds to TRBD1 (5 bases). The CDR3 runs 11 residues. Germline values: CDR1 SEHNR, CDR2 FQNEAQ (reference sequence). V lost 5 bases, J lost 10 bases, and 11 bases lay in between.